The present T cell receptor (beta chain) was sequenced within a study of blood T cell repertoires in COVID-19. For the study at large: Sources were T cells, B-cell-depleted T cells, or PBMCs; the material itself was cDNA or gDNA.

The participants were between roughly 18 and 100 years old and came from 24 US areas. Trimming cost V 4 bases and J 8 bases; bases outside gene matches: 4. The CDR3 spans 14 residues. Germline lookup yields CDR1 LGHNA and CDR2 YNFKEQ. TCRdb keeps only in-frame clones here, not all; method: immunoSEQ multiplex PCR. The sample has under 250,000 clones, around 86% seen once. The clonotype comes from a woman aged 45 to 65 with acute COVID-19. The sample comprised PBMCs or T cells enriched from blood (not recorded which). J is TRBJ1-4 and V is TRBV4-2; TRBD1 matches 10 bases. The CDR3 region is CASSLGTGEEKLFF. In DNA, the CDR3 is TGTGCCAGCAGCCTTGGGACAGGGGAGGAAAAACTGTTTTTT.